The present TCR beta chain was sequenced within a study of T cell repertoires in cytomegalovirus infection. Study information: The authors relied on CMV epitopes, both recently identified HLA-C-restricted and well-studied HLA-B-restricted. Based on public TCR beta signatures, there were indications of CMV infection and of a matching HLA type. The study's findings and limits: Summed frequency of public TCR beta families distinguished CMV carriers with the relevant HLA. Across the ex vivo response, the dominant clonotypes were HLA-C-restricted CMV-specific TCR beta clonotypes.

One entry per CDR3 protein results from TCRdb running MiXCR on the reads. This repertoire shows over 100,000 distinct CDR3 sequences, around 28% found once; its top ten account for approximately 78%. Worth noting for this clonotype: Antigen unknown.

CDR3 length: 15 residues. Trimming removed 3 bases at V and 5 bases at J, with 14 bases between. Germline-derived CDR1 and CDR2 are SGHVS and FQNEAQ. The sample in question was CD8+ T cells from cultured PBMCs, obtained from culture after CMV antigen stimulation. The chain links TRBV7-8 to TRBJ2-1; D unclear. This clonotype was sampled from a human donor in good health (CMV status not recorded). Some clones in this sample may be carry-over from other donors' samples. The CDR3 spells CASSFKHGTDNEQFF. CDR3 nucleotides: TGTGCCAGCAGCTTCAAGCATGGAACTGACAATGAGCAGTTCTTC.